This entry lists 20 T cell receptor beta chains sequenced from one sample in a study of blood T cell repertoires in COVID-19. Assay: immunoSEQ multiplex PCR; the TCRdb copy retains only in-frame clones and omits some. Of 200,000 or so clones in the sample, 70% to 90% were seen once. Sequenced: PBMCs or T cells enriched from blood (not recorded which). The receptor set was obtained from a woman aged 40 to 50 with acute COVID-19.

The rearrangement uses TRBV7-8 and TRBJ2-1, with D tentatively TRBD2 (6 bases). V shed 0 bases and J shed 1 base, with 16 bases lying between them. The CDR3 spans 18 residues. Germline CDR1 and CDR2: SGHVS and FQNEAQ. This CDR3 is CASSLALGLRGSYNEQFF. CDR3 DNA: TGTGCCAGCAGCTTAGCCTTGGGACTCCGGGGGTCCTACAATGAGCAGTTCTTC.

The CDR3 region is CASSFGRSSYEQYF. CDR3 in DNA: TGTGCCAGCAGTTTCGGGAGGAGCTCCTACGAGCAGTACTTC. V usage is TRBV27 and J usage is TRBJ2-7; 7 nucleotides agree with TRBD2. Per the germline V gene, CDR1 is MNHEY and CDR2 is SMNVEV (reference sequence). The CDR3 is 14 residues long. The V gene end was trimmed by 3 bases and the J gene end by 0 bases; junction bases not matched to a gene: 2.

The chain is built from TRBV6-1 and TRBJ2-4; 10 nucleotides match TRBD1. CDR3 length equals 16 residues. Germline-derived CDR1 and CDR2 are MNHNS and SASEGT. J gave up 2 bases and V 3 bases, and 4 bases lay outside the gene matches. CDR3 residues: CASSDGQGETKNIQYF. DNA of the CDR3: TGTGCCAGCAGTGACGGACAGGGGGAAACCAAAAACATTCAGTACTTC.

This clone has only one observation. This chain links TRBV30 with TRBJ2-7; tentative D call: TRBD2 (5 bases). CDR3 length: 11 amino acids. The V gene lost 0 bases and the J gene lost 5 bases, with 5 bases spanning the gap. The germline CDR1 and CDR2 sequences are GTSNPN and SVGIG (reference sequence). The CDR3 is CAWSVGNEQYF. The CDR3, as DNA: TGTGCCTGGAGTGTCGGGAACGAGCAGTACTTC.

J is TRBJ1-2 and V is TRBV5-5; D might be TRBD1 (6 bases). Deletions cut 0 bases from V and 8 bases from J, with 23 bases between. The CDR3 spans 17 residues. Per the germline V gene, CDR1 is SGHKS and CDR2 is YYEKEE (reference sequence). The CDR3 DNA sequence: TGTGCCAGCAGCTTGGCCTCCTGGACAGATTTGATGGGAGGCTACACCTTC. This gives the protein CASSLASWTDLMGGYTF. The entire variable domain, with the rest obtained from reference TRBV5-5 and TRBJ1-2, is as follows: DAGVTQSPTHLIKTRGQQVTLRCSPISGHKSVSWYQQVLGQGPQFIFQYYEKEERGRGNFPDRFSARQFPNYSSELNVNALLLGDSALYLCASSLASWTDLMGGYTFGSGTRLTVV.

The chain joins TRBV19 to TRBJ2-7, with 13 positions matching TRBD2. With 5 bases clipped from V and 9 bases from J, the junction kept 10 bases outside the gene matches. In germline, CDR1 is LNHDA, CDR2 SQIVND (reference sequence). This CDR3 is built from 15 residues. The chain's CDR3 is CASSAGTSGTGPQYF. The CDR3 DNA follows: TGTGCCAGTAGTGCCGGGACTAGCGGGACGGGGCCGCAGTACTTC.

This chain links TRBV5-1 with TRBJ2-2; 8 nucleotides line up with TRBD1. The CDR3 sequence is 17 residues long. The junction had 8 bases not matched to a gene; V was cut back by 0 bases and J by 4 bases. CDR1 is SGHRS and CDR2 is YFSETQ in the germline V gene. The CDR3 loop reads CASSLGSGQVGTGELFF. In DNA, the CDR3 is TGCGCCAGCAGCTTGGGCTCGGGACAGGTCGGCACCGGGGAGCTGTTTTTT.

The rearrangement links TRBV2 to TRBJ2-1; D is unclear. The germline gives CDR1 SNHLY, CDR2 FYNNEI. Trimming shortened V by 4 bases and J by 0 bases, and 7 bases separated the two germline ends. The length of the CDR3 is 14 residues. The CDR3 spells CASSAVSSYNEQFF. CDR3 DNA sequence: TGTGCCAGCAGTGCGGTGAGCTCCTACAATGAGCAGTTCTTC.

This clone is a singleton in its sample. The chain couples TRBV7-8 to TRBJ2-1; D is unclear. V dropped 1 base and J dropped 7 bases, with 11 bases sitting between them. This CDR3 has 14 amino acids. Germline V gives CDR1 SGHVS, CDR2 FQNEAQ. The CDR3 sequence: CASSLGSSLNEQFF. The CDR3 nucleotides are TGTGCCAGCAGCTTAGGTTCTTCCTTAAATGAGCAGTTCTTC.

The chain recombines TRBV28 with TRBJ2-7; 11 bases match TRBD2. Unmatched junction bases numbered 12, after V lost 3 bases and J lost 5 bases. The CDR3 covers 17 residues. The germline V gene has CDR1 MDHEN and CDR2 SYDVKM. In DNA, the CDR3 is TGTGCCAGCAGTTTCCCCCTTAGCGGGAGGGCCGGGGACGAGCAGTACTTC. Its translation: CASSFPLSGRAGDEQYF.

CDR3 in amino acids: CASGLPGGPEAFF. The CDR3, as DNA: TGTGCCAGCGGCCTACCAGGGGGGCCTGAAGCTTTCTTT. This chain joins TRBV27 and TRBJ1-1, with 7 bases that match TRBD1. Germline CDR1 MNHEY, CDR2 SMNVEV (reference sequence). V shed 8 bases, J shed 6 bases, and the junction held 9 bases outside the gene matches. The CDR3 is 13 amino acids.

V is TRBV10-1 and J is TRBJ2-1, with TRBD2 as a possible D gene (5 bases). Germline V CDR1 and CDR2: WNHNN, SYGVQD (reference sequence). The CDR3 sequence is 15 residues long. V lost 5 bases to trimming and J lost 0 bases, with 11 bases between them. CDR3 DNA sequence: TGCGCCAGCAGTTCCCAGCGGTCCTCCTACAATGAGCAGTTCTTC. This translates into CASSSQRSSYNEQFF.

This chain joins TRBV27 and TRBJ1-5; perhaps TRBD1 as D (6 bases). In germline, CDR1 is MNHEY, CDR2 SMNVEV (reference sequence). Trimming shortened V by 3 bases and J by 4 bases, and 10 bases separated the two germline ends. There are 14 residues in the CDR3. The CDR3 here is CASSFQGFNQPQHF. CDR3 coding DNA: TGTGCCAGCAGTTTTCAGGGGTTTAATCAGCCCCAGCATTTT.

The CDR3 here is CASSRQGSNSPLHF. In DNA form, the CDR3 reads TGCGCCAGCAGCCGTCAGGGAAGTAATTCACCCCTCCACTTT. The J gene is TRBJ1-6, the V gene TRBV5-1; the D gene is possibly TRBD1 (5 bases). In germline, CDR1 is SGHRS, CDR2 YFSETQ. V was clipped by 4 bases and J by 6 bases, with 11 bases between them. CDR3 length: 14 amino acids. The full variable domain, with the rest looked up from reference TRBV5-1 and TRBJ1-6, is KAGVTQTPRYLIKTRGQQVTLSCSPISGHRSVSWYQQTPGQGLQFLFEYFSETQRNKGNFPGRFSGRQFSNSRSEMNVSTLELGDSALYLCASSRQGSNSPLHFGNGTRLTVT.

The V call is TRBV7-8, the J call TRBJ1-3; TRBD1 matches at 11 bases. V was clipped by 5 bases and J by 2 bases; unmatched bases: 8. From germline, CDR1 is SGHVS and CDR2 FQNEAQ. This CDR3 is built from 17 residues. CDR3 coding DNA: TGTGCCAGCAGCACCCTAGGGACAGGGGGGGCTGGAAACACCATATATTTT. This translates into CASSTLGTGGAGNTIYF.

This chain joins TRBV7-2 and TRBJ2-5; 10 bases are a match to TRBD2. Trimming removed 5 bases from V and 5 bases from J; junction bases left unmatched: 14. Germline V gives CDR1 SGHTA, CDR2 FQGNSA. CDR3 size: 17 residues. CDR3 sequence reads: CASSLKGPSGSGETQYF. Here the CDR3 DNA reads TGTGCCAGCAGCCTTAAGGGGCCTAGCGGGAGTGGGGAGACCCAGTACTTC.

The chain couples TRBV28 to TRBJ2-1; D is unclear. The CDR3 covers 13 residues. From germline, CDR1 is MDHEN and CDR2 SYDVKM. V dropped 7 bases and J dropped 3 bases, with 10 bases sitting between them. CDR3 DNA: TGTGCCAGCAAAAGACTGAACTACAATGAGCAGTTCTTC. Translating gives CASKRLNYNEQFF. The full variable domain, its missing parts supplied by reference TRBV28 and TRBJ2-1, is DVKVTQSSRYLVKRTGEKVFLECVQDMDHENMFWYRQDPGLGLRLIYFSYDVKMKEKGDIPEGYSVSREKKERFSLILESASTNQTSMYLCASKRLNYNEQFFGPGTRLTVL.

The gene calls are TRBV12-5 and TRBJ2-2, with D perhaps matching TRBD1 (5 bases). V was trimmed by 2 bases and J by 4 bases, leaving 11 bases between them. The germline V gene has CDR1 LGHNT and CDR2 FRNRAP. CDR3 length: 15 residues. This CDR3 reads CASGLLRAGTGELFF. DNA for the CDR3: TGTGCTAGTGGTTTGCTCAGGGCCGGCACCGGGGAGCTGTTTTTT.

CDR3 protein: CASSFPGTGVWQYF. The DNA for the CDR3 is TGTGCCAGCAGCTTTCCTGGGACAGGCGTTTGGCAGTACTTC. The chain has TRBV11-2 and TRBJ2-7; 8 nucleotides align to TRBD1. This CDR3 is 14 amino acids long. Germline lookup yields CDR1 SGHAT and CDR2 FQNNGV. After removal of 3 bases from V and 9 bases from J, the junction contained 10 bases not matched to a gene.

The chain couples TRBV16 to TRBJ1-5; maybe TRBD1 (6 bases). There are 16 residues in the CDR3. Germline V gene data show CDR1 as KGHSY and CDR2 as FQNENV. Trimming left V 4 bases short and J 0 bases short, with 13 bases between. The CDR3 region is CASSPPGTLSNQPQHF. The CDR3 DNA reads as TGTGCCAGCAGCCCACCCGGGACACTTAGCAATCAGCCCCAGCATTTT.